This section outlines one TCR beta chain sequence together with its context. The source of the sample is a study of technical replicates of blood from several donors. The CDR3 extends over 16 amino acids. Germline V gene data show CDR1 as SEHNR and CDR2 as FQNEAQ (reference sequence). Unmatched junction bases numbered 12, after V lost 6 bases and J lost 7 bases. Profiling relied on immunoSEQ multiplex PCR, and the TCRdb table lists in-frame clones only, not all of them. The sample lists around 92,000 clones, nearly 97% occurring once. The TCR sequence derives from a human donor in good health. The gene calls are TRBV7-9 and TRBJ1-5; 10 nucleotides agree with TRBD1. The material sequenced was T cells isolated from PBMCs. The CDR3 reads CASRPPRTGGTQPQHF. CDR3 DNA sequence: TGTGCCAGCAGACCCCCAAGGACAGGGGGAACCCAGCCCCAGCATTTT.